This note documents a single T cell receptor (beta chain) sequence. Its antigen remains unidentified. Described time point: pretreatment peripheral blood. The repertoire was sequenced with immunoSEQ multiplex PCR; TCRdb's copy has only in-frame clones and lacks some. The data show about 49,000 clones, 79% seen once. These data come from a study of PD-L1 blockade in urothelial cancer. Study-wide background: Patients started atezolizumab in the mid-2010s, 1,200 mg intravenously every 3 weeks. Typically, measured as a median, blood samples had 140,000 or so T cells. Blood was analyzed 3 weeks (second dose) and 6 weeks after treatment start.

Notes on the study in general: In blood at 3 weeks, tumor-associated clones expanded more among patients with durable benefit.

V lost 0 bases and J 2 bases, leaving 10 bases between the germline ends. CDR3 size: 15 residues. Germline V lookup: CDR1 MGHRA, CDR2 YSYEKL. V usage is TRBV4-1 and J usage is TRBJ1-1, with a weak D call TRBD1 (5 bases). Sequencing was performed on PBMCs, taken around atezolizumab (anti-PD-L1) treatment. The clonotype originates from a man between 70 and 80 years old with urothelial cancer. Here the CDR3 DNA reads TGCGCCAGCAGCCAAGATCAGGGAACAAACACTGAAGCTTTCTTT. This encodes CASSQDQGTNTEAFF.